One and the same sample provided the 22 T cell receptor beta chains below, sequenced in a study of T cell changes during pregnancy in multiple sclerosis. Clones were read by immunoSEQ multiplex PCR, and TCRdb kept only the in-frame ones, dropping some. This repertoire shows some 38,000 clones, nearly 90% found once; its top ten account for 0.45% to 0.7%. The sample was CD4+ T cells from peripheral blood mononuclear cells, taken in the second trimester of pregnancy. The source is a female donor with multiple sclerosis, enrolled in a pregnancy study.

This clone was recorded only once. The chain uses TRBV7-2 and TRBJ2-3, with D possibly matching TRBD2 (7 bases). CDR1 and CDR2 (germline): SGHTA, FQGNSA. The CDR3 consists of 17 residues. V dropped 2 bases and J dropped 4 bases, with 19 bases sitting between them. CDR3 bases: TGTGCCAGCAGCTTAAGGGGGGGGCGAGTTAGGGCAGATACGCAGTATTTT. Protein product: CASSLRGGRVRADTQYF.

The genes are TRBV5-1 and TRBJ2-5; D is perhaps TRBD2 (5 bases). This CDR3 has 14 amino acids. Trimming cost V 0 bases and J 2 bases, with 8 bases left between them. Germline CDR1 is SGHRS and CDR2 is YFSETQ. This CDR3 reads CASSLAGNQETQYF. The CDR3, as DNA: TGCGCCAGCAGCTTGGCGGGGAATCAAGAGACCCAGTACTTC.

CDR3 region: CASRQTGGSGNTIYF. CDR3 coding DNA: TGTGCCAGCAGACAAACAGGGGGCTCAGGAAACACCATATATTTT. The V call is TRBV2, the J call TRBJ1-3, with TRBD1 identical over 9 bases. The trim removed 6 bases at V and 4 bases at J, leaving 7 bases unmatched. There are 15 residues in the CDR3. In germline, CDR1 is SNHLY, CDR2 FYNNEI. The full variable domain, its missing parts supplied by reference TRBV2 and TRBJ1-3, is EPEVTQTPSHQVTQMGQEVILRCVPISNHLYFYWYRQILGQKVEFLVSFYNNEISEKSEIFDDQFSVERPDGSNFTLKIRSTKLEDSAMYFCASRQTGGSGNTIYFGEGSWLTVV.

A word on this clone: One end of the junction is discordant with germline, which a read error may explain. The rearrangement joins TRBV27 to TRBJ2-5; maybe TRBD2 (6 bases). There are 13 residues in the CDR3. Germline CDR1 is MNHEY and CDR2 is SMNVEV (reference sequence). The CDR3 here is CASTSLAQGTQYF. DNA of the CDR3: TGTGCCAGCACCTCACTAGCCCAAGGGACCCAGTACTTC.

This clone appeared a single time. The CDR3 sequence: CASSLSGFGGQPQHF. The CDR3 DNA sequence: TGTGCCAGCAGTTTATCAGGGTTCGGTGGTCAGCCCCAGCATTTT. The chain links TRBV28 to TRBJ1-5; D might be TRBD1 (5 bases). V gave up 1 base and J gave up 6 bases, with 13 bases separating them. Per the germline V gene, CDR1 is MDHEN and CDR2 is SYDVKM. CDR3 size: 15 residues. The variable domain in full, completed from reference TRBV28 and TRBJ1-5, reads DVKVTQSSRYLVKRTGEKVFLECVQDMDHENMFWYRQDPGLGLRLIYFSYDVKMKEKGDIPEGYSVSREKKERFSLILESASTNQTSMYLCASSLSGFGGQPQHFGDGTRLSIL.

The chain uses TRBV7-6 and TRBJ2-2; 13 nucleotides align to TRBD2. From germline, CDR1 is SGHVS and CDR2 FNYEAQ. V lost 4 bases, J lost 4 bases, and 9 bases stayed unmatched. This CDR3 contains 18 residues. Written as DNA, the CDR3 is TGTGCCAGCAGCTCGATACTAGCGGGAGGGCTGGGCACCGGGGAGCTGTTTTTT. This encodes CASSSILAGGLGTGELFF.

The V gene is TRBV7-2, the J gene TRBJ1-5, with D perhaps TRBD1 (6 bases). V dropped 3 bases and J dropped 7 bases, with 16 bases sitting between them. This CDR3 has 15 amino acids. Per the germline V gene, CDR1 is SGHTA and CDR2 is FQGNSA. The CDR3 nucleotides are TGTGCCAGCAGCTTGGCTGGGGGCGCCGGGCAGCCCCAGCATTTT. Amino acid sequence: CASSLAGGAGQPQHF.

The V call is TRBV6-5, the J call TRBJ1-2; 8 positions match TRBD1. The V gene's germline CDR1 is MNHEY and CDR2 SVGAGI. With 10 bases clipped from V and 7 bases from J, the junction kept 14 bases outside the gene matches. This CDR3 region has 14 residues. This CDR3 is CATSTGQGALGYTF. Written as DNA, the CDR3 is TGTGCCACCTCAACGGGGCAGGGGGCCCTTGGCTACACCTTC.

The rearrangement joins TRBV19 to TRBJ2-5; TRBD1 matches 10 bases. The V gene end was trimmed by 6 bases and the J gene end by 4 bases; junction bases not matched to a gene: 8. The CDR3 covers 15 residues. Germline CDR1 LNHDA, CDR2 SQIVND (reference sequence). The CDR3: CASRPGQGYAETQYF. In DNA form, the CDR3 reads TGTGCCAGTAGGCCGGGACAGGGGTATGCAGAGACCCAGTACTTC. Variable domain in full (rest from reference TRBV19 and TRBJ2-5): DGGITQSPKYLFRKEGQNVTLSCEQNLNHDAMYWYRQDPGQGLRLIYYSQIVNDFQKGDIAEGYSVSREKKESFPLTVTSAQKNPTAFYLCASRPGQGYAETQYFGPGTRLLVL.

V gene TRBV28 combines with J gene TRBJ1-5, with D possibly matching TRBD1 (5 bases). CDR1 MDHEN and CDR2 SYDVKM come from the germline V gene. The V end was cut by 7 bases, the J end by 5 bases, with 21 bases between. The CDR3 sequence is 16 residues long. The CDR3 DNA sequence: TGTGCCAGCACCCCGAGAGGTGCGGGGGGATATCAGCCCCAGCATTTT. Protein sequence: CASTPRGAGGYQPQHF.

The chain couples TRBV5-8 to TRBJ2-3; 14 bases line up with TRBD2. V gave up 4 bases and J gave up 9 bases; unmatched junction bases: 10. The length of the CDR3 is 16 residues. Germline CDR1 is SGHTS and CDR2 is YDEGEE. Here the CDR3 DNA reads TGTGCCAGCAGCCCCGGGACTAGCGGGAGAATGGGGACGCAGTATTTT. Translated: CASSPGTSGRMGTQYF.

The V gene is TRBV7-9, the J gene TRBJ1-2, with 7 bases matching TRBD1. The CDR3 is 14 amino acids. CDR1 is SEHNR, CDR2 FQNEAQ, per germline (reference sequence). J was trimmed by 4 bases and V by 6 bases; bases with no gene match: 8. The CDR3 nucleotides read TGTGCCAGCAGAACAATGACAGGGACCTATGGCTACACCTTC. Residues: CASRTMTGTYGYTF. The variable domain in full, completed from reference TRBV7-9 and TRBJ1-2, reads DTGVSQNPRHKITKRGQNVTFRCDPISEHNRLYWYRQTLGQGPEFLTYFQNEAQLEKSRLLSDRFSAERPKGSFSTLEIQRTEQGDSAMYLCASRTMTGTYGYTFGSGTRLTVV.

Written as DNA, the CDR3 is TGTGCCAGCAGTGAGAATCGGGGATCGAATCAGCCCCAGCATTTT. This codes for CASSENRGSNQPQHF. The genes are TRBV6-1 and TRBJ1-5; no reliable D call. The CDR3 totals 15 residues. Germline assignment: CDR1 MNHNS and CDR2 SASEGT. V was clipped by 3 bases and J by 4 bases, with 13 bases between them.

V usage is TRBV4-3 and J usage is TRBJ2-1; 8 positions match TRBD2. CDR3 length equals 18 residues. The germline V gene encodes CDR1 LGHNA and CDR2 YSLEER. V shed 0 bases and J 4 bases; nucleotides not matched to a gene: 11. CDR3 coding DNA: TGCGCCAGCAGCCAAGACCCGTCGGGAGCGGGGGTTTACAATGAGCAGTTCTTC. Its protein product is CASSQDPSGAGVYNEQFF.

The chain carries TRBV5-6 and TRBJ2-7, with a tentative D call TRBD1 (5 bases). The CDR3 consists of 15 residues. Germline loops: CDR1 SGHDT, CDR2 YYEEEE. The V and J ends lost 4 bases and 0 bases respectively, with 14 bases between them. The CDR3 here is CASSTQDRPSYEQYF. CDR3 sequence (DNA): TGTGCCAGCAGCACCCAAGACAGACCCTCCTACGAGCAGTACTTC. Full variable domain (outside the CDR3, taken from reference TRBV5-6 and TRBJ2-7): DAGVTQSPTHLIKTRGQQVTLRCSPKSGHDTVSWYQQALGQGPQFIFQYYEEEERQRGNFPDRFSGHQFPNYSSELNVNALLLGDSALYLCASSTQDRPSYEQYFGPGTRLTVT.

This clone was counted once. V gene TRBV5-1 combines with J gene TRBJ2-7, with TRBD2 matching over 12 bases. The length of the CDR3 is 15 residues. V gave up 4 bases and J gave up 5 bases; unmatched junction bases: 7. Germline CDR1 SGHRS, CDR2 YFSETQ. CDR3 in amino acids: CASSTDGLAGNEQYF. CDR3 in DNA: TGCGCCAGCAGCACCGACGGACTAGCGGGAAACGAGCAGTACTTC.

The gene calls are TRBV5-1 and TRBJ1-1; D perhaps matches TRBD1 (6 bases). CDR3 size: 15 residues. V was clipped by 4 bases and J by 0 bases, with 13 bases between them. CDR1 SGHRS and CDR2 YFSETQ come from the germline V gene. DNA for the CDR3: TGCGCCAGCAGCCCGCCTCAGGGGATGAACACTGAAGCTTTCTTT. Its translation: CASSPPQGMNTEAFF.

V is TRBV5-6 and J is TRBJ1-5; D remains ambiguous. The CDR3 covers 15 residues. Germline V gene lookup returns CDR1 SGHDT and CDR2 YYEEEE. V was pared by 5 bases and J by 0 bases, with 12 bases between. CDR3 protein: CASSLRGGSNQPQHF. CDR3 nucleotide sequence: TGTGCCAGCAGTCTGCGAGGAGGTAGCAATCAGCCCCAGCATTTT.

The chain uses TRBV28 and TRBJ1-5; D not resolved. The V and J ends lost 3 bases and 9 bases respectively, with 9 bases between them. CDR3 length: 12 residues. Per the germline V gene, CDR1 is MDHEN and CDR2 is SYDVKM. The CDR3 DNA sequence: TGTGCCAGCAGTTTGCTTAGTTCGCCCCAGCATTTT. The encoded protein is CASSLLSSPQHF.

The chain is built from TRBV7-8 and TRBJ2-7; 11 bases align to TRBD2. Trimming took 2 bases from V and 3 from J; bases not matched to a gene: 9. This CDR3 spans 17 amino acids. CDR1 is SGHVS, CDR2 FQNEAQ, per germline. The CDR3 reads CASSLIAGGPVDYEQYF. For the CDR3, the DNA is TGTGCCAGCAGCTTAATAGCGGGAGGGCCGGTCGACTACGAGCAGTACTTC.

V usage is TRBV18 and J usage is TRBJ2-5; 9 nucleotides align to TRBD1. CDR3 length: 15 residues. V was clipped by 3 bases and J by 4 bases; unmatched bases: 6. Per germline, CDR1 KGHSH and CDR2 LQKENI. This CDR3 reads CASSPQKTGGETQYF. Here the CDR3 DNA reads TGTGCCAGCTCACCGCAAAAGACAGGGGGAGAGACCCAGTACTTC. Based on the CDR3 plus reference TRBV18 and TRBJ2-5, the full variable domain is NAGVMQNPRHLVRRRGQEARLRCSPMKGHSHVYWYRQLPEEGLKFMVYLQKENIIDESGMPKERFSAEFPKEGPSILRIQQVVRGDSAAYFCASSPQKTGGETQYFGPGTRLLVL.

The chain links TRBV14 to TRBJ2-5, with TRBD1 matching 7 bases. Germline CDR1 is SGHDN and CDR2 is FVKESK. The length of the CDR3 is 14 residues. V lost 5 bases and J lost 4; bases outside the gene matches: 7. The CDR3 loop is CASSSRQGRETQYF. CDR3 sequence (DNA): TGTGCCAGCAGCTCCCGACAGGGCAGAGAGACCCAGTACTTC. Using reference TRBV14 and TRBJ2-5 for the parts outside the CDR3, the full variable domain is EAGVTQFPSHSVIEKGQTVTLRCDPISGHDNLYWYRRVMGKEIKFLLHFVKESKQDESGMPNNRFLAERTGGTYSTLKVQPAELEDSGVYFCASSSRQGRETQYFGPGTRLLVL.